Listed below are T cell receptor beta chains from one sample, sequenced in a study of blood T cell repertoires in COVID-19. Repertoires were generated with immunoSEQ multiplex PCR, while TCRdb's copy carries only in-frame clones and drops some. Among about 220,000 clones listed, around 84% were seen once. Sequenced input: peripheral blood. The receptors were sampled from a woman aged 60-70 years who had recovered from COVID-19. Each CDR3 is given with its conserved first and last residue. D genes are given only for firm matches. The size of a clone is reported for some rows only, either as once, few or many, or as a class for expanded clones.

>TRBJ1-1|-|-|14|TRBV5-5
CASSLKGQGTEAFF
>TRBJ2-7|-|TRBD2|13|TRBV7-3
CASSFSAGGEQYF
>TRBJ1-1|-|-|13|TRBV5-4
CASSLAGDTEAFF
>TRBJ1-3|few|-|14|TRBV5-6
CASSGRGSGNTIYF
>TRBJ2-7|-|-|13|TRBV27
CASSLGHSYEQYF
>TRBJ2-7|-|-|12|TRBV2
CASRGVGYEQYF
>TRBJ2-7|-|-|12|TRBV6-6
CASSYTPDEQYF
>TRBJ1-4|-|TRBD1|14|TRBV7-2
CASSSPDRGEKLFF
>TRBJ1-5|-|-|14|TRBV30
CAWSASTGNQPQHF
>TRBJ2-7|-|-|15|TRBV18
CASSPPGGANYEQYF
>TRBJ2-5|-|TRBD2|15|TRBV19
CASSIGRLAGETQYF